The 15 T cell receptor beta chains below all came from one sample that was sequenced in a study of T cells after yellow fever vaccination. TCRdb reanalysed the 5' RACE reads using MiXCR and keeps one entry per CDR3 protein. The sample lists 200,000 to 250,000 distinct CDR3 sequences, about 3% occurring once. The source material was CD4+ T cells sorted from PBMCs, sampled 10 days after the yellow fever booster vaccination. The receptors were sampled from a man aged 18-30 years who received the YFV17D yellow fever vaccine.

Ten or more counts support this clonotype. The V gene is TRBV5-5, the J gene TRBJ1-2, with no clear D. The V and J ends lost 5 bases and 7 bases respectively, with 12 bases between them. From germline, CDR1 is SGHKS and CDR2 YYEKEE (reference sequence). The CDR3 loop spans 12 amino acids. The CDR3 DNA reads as TGTGCCAGCAGGTTCTTGGGCGGTGGCTACACCTTC. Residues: CASRFLGGGYTF. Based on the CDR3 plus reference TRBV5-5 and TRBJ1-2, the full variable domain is DAGVTQSPTHLIKTRGQQVTLRCSPISGHKSVSWYQQVLGQGPQFIFQYYEKEERGRGNFPDRFSARQFPNYSSELNVNALLLGDSALYLCASRFLGGGYTFGSGTRLTVV.

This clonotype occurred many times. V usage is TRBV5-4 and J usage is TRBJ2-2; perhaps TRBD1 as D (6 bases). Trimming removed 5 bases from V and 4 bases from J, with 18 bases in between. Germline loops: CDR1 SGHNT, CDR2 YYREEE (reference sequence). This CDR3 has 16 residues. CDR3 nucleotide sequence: TGTGCCAGCAGTCGTACAGGGTCGGGAATCACCGGGGAGCTGTTTTTT. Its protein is CASSRTGSGITGELFF.

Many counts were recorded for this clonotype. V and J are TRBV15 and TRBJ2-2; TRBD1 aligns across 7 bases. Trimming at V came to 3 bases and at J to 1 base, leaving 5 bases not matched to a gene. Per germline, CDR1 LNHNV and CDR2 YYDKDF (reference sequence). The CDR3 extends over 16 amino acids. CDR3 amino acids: CATSSNRGQNTGELFF. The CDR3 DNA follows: TGTGCCACCAGCAGTAACAGGGGCCAGAACACCGGGGAGCTGTTTTTT.

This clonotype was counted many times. The CDR3, as DNA: TGTGCCACCAGCGGCGGGGGGGCGAATGAGCAGTTCTTC. The encoded protein is CATSGGGANEQFF. This sequence joins TRBV24-1 and TRBJ2-1; 9 bases map to TRBD2. This CDR3 has 13 amino acids. The ends lost 7 bases at V and 7 bases at J; junction bases unmatched: 4. Per germline, CDR1 KGHDR and CDR2 SFDVKD.

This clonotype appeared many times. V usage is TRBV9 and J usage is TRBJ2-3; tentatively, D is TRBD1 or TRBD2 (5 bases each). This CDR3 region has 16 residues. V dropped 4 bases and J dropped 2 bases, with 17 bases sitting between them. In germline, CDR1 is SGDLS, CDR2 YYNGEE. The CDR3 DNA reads TGTGCCAGCAGCAACAACCGGGACGGTTACACAGATACGCAGTATTTT. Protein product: CASSNNRDGYTDTQYF.

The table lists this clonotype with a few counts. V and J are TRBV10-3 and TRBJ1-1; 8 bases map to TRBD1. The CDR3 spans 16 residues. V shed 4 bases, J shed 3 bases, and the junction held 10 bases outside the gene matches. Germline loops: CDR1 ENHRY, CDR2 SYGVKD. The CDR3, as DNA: TGTGCCATCAGTGCACCCCAGAGCAGGGGGCACACTGAAGCTTTCTTT. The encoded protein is CAISAPQSRGHTEAFF.

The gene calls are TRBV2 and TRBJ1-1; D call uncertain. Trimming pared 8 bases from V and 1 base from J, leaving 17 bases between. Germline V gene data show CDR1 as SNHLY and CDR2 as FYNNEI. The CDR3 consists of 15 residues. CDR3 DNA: TGTGCCAGCTCACAGCGCGCAGGACGGAACACTGAAGCTTTCTTT. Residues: CASSQRAGRNTEAFF.

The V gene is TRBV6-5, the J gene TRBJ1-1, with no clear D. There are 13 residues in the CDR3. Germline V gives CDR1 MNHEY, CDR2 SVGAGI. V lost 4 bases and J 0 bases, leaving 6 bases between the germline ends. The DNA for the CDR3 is TGTGCCAGCAGTTTCGTCATGAACACTGAAGCTTTCTTT. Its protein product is CASSFVMNTEAFF.

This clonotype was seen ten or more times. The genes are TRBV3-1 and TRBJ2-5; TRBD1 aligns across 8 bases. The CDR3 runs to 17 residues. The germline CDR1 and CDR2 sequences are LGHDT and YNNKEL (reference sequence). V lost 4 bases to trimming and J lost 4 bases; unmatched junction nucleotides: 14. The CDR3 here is CASSPAQGRGRGETQYF. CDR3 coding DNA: TGTGCCAGCAGCCCCGCCCAGGGCAGGGGGCGAGGAGAGACCCAGTACTTC.

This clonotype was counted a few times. DNA for the CDR3: TGTGCCAGCAGCTTTTTCGTCCAATCTGGAAACACCATATATTTT. Protein: CASSFFVQSGNTIYF. V and J are TRBV11-2 and TRBJ1-3, with no clear D. Trimming removed 3 bases at V and 1 base at J, with 10 bases between. Per the germline V gene, CDR1 is SGHAT and CDR2 is FQNNGV. CDR3 size: 15 residues.

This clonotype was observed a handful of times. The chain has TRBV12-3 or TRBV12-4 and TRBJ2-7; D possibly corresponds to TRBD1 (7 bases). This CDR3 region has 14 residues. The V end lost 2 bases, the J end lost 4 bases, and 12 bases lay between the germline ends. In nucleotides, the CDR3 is TGTGCCAGCAGTTTAACCAGGGGGAGGTACGAGCAGTACTTC. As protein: CASSLTRGRYEQYF.

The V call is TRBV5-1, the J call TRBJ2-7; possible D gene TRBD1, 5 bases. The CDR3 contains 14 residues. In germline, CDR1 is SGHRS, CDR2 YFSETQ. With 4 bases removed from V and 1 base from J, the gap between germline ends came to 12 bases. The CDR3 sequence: CASSPDIGSYEQYF. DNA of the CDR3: TGCGCCAGCAGCCCGGACATTGGATCCTACGAGCAGTACTTC. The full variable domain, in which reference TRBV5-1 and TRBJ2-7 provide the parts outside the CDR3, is KAGVTQTPRYLIKTRGQQVTLSCSPISGHRSVSWYQQTPGQGLQFLFEYFSETQRNKGNFPGRFSGRQFSNSRSEMNVSTLELGDSALYLCASSPDIGSYEQYFGPGTRLTVT.

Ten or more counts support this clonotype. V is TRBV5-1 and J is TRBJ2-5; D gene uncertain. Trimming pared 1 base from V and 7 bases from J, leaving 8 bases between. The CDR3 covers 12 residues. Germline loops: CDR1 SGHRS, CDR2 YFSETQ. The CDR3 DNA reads TGCGCCAGCAGCTTGACTCCGGGGACCCAGTACTTC. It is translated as CASSLTPGTQYF.

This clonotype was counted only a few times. For the CDR3, the DNA is TGTGCCAGCAGTTACGTGGACTACACAGATACGCAGTATTTT. Translating gives CASSYVDYTDTQYF. V is TRBV6-5 and J is TRBJ2-3; the D gene is possibly TRBD2 (6 bases). This CDR3 is 14 amino acids long. Germline V CDR1 and CDR2: MNHEY, SVGAGI. The germline V and J ends were trimmed by 2 bases and 2 bases, with 8 bases remaining between them.

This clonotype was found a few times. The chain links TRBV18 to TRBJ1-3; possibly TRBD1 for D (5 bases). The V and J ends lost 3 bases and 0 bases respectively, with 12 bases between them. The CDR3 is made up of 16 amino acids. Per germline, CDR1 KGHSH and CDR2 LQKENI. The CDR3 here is CASSPGGTVSGNTIYF. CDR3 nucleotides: TGTGCCAGCTCACCTGGAGGGACGGTCTCTGGAAACACCATATATTTT. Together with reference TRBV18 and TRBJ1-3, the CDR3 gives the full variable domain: NAGVMQNPRHLVRRRGQEARLRCSPMKGHSHVYWYRQLPEEGLKFMVYLQKENIIDESGMPKERFSAEFPKEGPSILRIQQVVRGDSAAYFCASSPGGTVSGNTIYFGEGSWLTVV.